This T cell receptor (beta chain) is drawn from a study of read filtering for tumor transcriptome and immune sequencing. Germline assignment: CDR1 MDHEN and CDR2 SYDVKM. The CDR3 sequence is 14 residues long. Trimming removed 6 bases at V and 0 bases at J, with 9 bases between. At the time of active disease, bone marrow was collected from every patient. The study, taken as a whole, reports: Without single-read clonotypes, shared clonotype proportions correlated more between IR-seq and RNA-seq.

At least ten counts were recorded for this clonotype. The antigen remains unidentified. Molecular barcoded adaptors covering alpha/delta and beta/gamma chains were used on roughly 400 ng RNA. MiXCR was run by TCRdb on the reads, yielding one entry per CDR3 protein. Of around 40,000 distinct CDR3 sequences detected, roughly 13% appear once; the ten largest clones hold 25% to 30%. This TCR was sampled from a donor at least 40 years old with multiple myeloma. The chain carries TRBV28 and TRBJ2-1; TRBD2 is a possible D gene (5 bases). What was sequenced was a population of CD138-negative cells sorted from bone marrow. CDR3 protein: CASRKDSSYNEQFF. The CDR3 DNA follows: TGTGCCAGCAGAAAGGACTCCTCCTACAATGAGCAGTTCTTC.